This T cell receptor beta chain stems from a study of blood T cell repertoires in COVID-19. As for the study in general: PBMCs, B-cell-depleted T cells, or T cells were the source of the cDNA or gDNA that made up the material.

The data were produced by immunoSEQ multiplex PCR, yet TCRdb's version contains in-frame clones alone and is incomplete. This sample carries some 150,000 clones, around 81% of them seen once, and the ten largest clones take about 2.7%. This CDR3 region has 16 residues. The germline V gene encodes CDR1 MNHEY and CDR2 SMNVEV (reference sequence). V lost 1 base to trimming and J lost 10 bases; unmatched junction nucleotides: 8. The source material was peripheral blood. The source of this sequence is a human donor with acute or convalescent COVID-19. The donor label of this sample is uncertain. This chain joins TRBV27 and TRBJ2-1; 12 bases line up with TRBD2. The CDR3 reads CASSLFWTSGKGEQFF. Written as DNA, the CDR3 is TGTGCCAGCAGTTTATTTTGGACTAGCGGGAAGGGGGAGCAGTTCTTC.